This is a list of T cell receptor beta chains from one sample in a study of cytomegalovirus exposure and HLA in healthy donors. Generated by immunoSEQ multiplex PCR, the TCRdb table keeps only in-frame clones and is missing some. The data show 190,000 or so clones, less than 85% seen once. Sequencing was carried out using PBMCs. The receptors come from a girl aged 5-17 years in good health and CMV-seropositive. Both conserved end residues are part of each CDR3. Fields, in order: J gene, D gene, V gene, clone size, CDR3 DNA, CDR3 protein. D genes are given only for firm matches. Some rows have no size entry. The others give once, few or many, or a class for an expanded clone.

>TRBJ2-7|NA|TRBV30|NA
TGTGCCTGGAGTGTAGAAGCAGGGGGACTCTACGAGCAGTACTTC
CAWSVEAGGLYEQYF
>TRBJ2-7|NA|TRBV19|NA
TGTGCCAGTAGTTCAGGGGAGCACGAGCAGTACTTC
CASSSGEHEQYF
>TRBJ2-2|NA|TRBV7-2|NA
TGTGCCAGCAGCTTTTTAGGGGGGGGACGGGCCGGGGAGCTGTTTTTT
CASSFLGGGRAGELFF
>TRBJ1-1|NA|TRBV5-1|NA
TGCGCCAGCAGCTTAACAGGGTCGAACACTGAAGCTTTCTTT
CASSLTGSNTEAFF
>TRBJ2-1|TRBD2|TRBV7-6|NA
TGTGCCAGCAGCTTAGAACGGGGGGGAAATGAGCAGTTCTTC
CASSLERGGNEQFF
>TRBJ2-5|NA|TRBV7-2|NA
TGTGCCAGCAGCTTCGGGGTGGGGGGAGAGACCCAGTACTTC
CASSFGVGGETQYF
>TRBJ2-7|NA|TRBV4-1|NA
TGCGCCGTCGGGGGGCCAGGGTTCTACGAGCAGTACTTC
CAVGGPGFYEQYF
>TRBJ2-3|TRBD2|TRBV4-3|NA
TGCGCCAGCAGCCAAGAGCAGCGGGGGGGACCAGATACGCAGTATTTT
CASSQEQRGGPDTQYF
>TRBJ2-3|TRBD2|TRBV19|NA
TGTGCCAGTAGTAGCGGGGGGTCCACAGATACGCAGTATTTT
CASSSGGSTDTQYF
>TRBJ2-3|NA|TRBV7-2|NA
TGTGCCAGCAGCTTCTCCGGGACAGATACGCAGTATTTT
CASSFSGTDTQYF
>TRBJ2-1|TRBD2|TRBV5-8|NA
TGTGCCAGCAGCTTCTACGGGGGGTACAATGAGCAGTTCTTC
CASSFYGGYNEQFF
>TRBJ1-6|NA|TRBV27|NA
TGTGCCAGCAAGGTGGAGCGCGGTTCACCCCTCCACTTT
CASKVERGSPLHF
>TRBJ2-2|TRBD2|TRBV9|NA
TGTGCCAGCAGCGTAGGGACCCACGGGGGGACCGGGGAGCTGTTTTTT
CASSVGTHGGTGELFF
>TRBJ2-2|NA|TRBV7-2|NA
TGTGCCAGCAGGGGGCTCGACACCGGGGAGCTGTTTTTT
CASRGLDTGELFF
>TRBJ1-6|TRBD1|TRBV11-2|few
TGTGCCAGCAGCCGGGACAGGGGAAATTCACCCCTCCACTTT
CASSRDRGNSPLHF
>TRBJ2-7|TRBD1|TRBV29-1|NA
TGCAGCGTTGATCGTACGGGACAGGGGGCTAACGAGCAGTACTTC
CSVDRTGQGANEQYF
>TRBJ2-3|NA|TRBV4-3|NA
TGCGCCAGCAGCCCCCAGTTGGGGGCCCTCGGGTCGCAGTATTTT
CASSPQLGALGSQYF
>TRBJ1-2|NA|TRBV10-3|NA
TGTGCCATCAAACCGACAGGCTCTAGGAATGGCTACACCTTC
CAIKPTGSRNGYTF
>TRBJ1-1|TRBD1|TRBV6-5|NA
TGTGCCAGCAGTTATATGTTCGGGACAGGGGGTAAAGCTTTCTTT
CASSYMFGTGGKAFF
>TRBJ1-4|NA|TRBV6-6|NA
TGTGCCAGCACCCGTTCAGAGGGAAGTATTGAAAAACTGTTTTTT
CASTRSEGSIEKLFF
>TRBJ2-5|TRBD2|TRBV9|NA
TGTGCCAGCAGCGCAGGTGGACTAGCGGGGGTCCAAGAGACCCAGTACTTC
CASSAGGLAGVQETQYF
>TRBJ2-1|TRBD1|TRBV5-1|NA
TGCGCCAGCAGCGTAGCGACAGGGGTCCATGAGCAGTTCTTC
CASSVATGVHEQFF
>TRBJ2-7|NA|TRBV7-2|NA
TGTGCCAGCAGCTTAGAGCCTGCGTCCGAGCAGTACTTC
CASSLEPASEQYF
>TRBJ1-5|NA|TRBV9|few
TGTGCCAGCAGTCCCGGGGGGTTTCAGCCCCAGCATTTT
CASSPGGFQPQHF
>TRBJ1-5|TRBD1|TRBV28|NA
TGTGCCAGCAGTGCGCGGGGACAGGGGTCCAATCAGCCCCAGCATTTT
CASSARGQGSNQPQHF
>TRBJ2-2|NA|TRBV11-2|NA
TGTGCCAGCAGCTCTGACAGTTGGAACACCGGGGAGCTGTTTTTT
CASSSDSWNTGELFF
>TRBJ2-3|TRBD2|TRBV12-5|NA
TGTGCTAGTGGGATCTGGAGCGGGGGAGGTGATACGCAGTATTTT
CASGIWSGGGDTQYF
>TRBJ1-1|NA|TRBV6-1|NA
TGTGCCAACGGCCGGGACACCGGGTTGAGTTCTCAAGCTTTCTTT
CANGRDTGLSSQAFF
>TRBJ1-1|NA|TRBV27|few
TGTGCCAGCAGAATTTCCGGGGGGCTATACACTGAAGCTTTCTTT
CASRISGGLYTEAFF
>TRBJ1-6|NA|TRBV6-4|NA
TGTGCCAGCAGTGACGAGGTTAATTCACCCCTCCACTTT
CASSDEVNSPLHF
>TRBJ2-5|NA|TRBV28|NA
TGTGCCAGCAGTTTTGCCGGAGGGGGGGCCACGGAGACCCAGTACTTC
CASSFAGGGATETQYF
>TRBJ2-2|NA|TRBV5-6|NA
TGTGCCAGCAGCTTTGGTCTAGGAAACACCGGGGAGCTGTTTTTT
CASSFGLGNTGELFF
>TRBJ2-7|TRBD1|TRBV11-1|NA
TGTGCCAGCAGTTACAACACCCGGGACAGGGTAAGCTACGAGCAGTACTTC
CASSYNTRDRVSYEQYF
>TRBJ2-7|NA|TRBV11-2|NA
TGTGCCAGCAGCTACGACAGGATCACCTACGAGCAGTACTTC
CASSYDRITYEQYF
>TRBJ1-6|NA|TRBV7-2|NA
TGTGCCAGCAGCTTAGCGGCTTTTAATTCACCCCTCCACTTT
CASSLAAFNSPLHF
>TRBJ2-3|NA|TRBV9|NA
TGTGCCAACAGCGTAGTTCCTGGGAGGACAGATACGCAGTATTTT
CANSVVPGRTDTQYF
>TRBJ2-3|NA|TRBV6-5|NA
TGTGCCAGCAGTTACTCGCAGGCCACAGATACGCAGTATTTT
CASSYSQATDTQYF
>TRBJ2-2|NA|TRBV5-5|NA
TGTGCCAGCAGCTTGGGGTTCGCGGCGAACACCGGGGAGCTGTTTTTT
CASSLGFAANTGELFF
>TRBJ1-1|NA|TRBV19|NA
TGTGCCAGTAGAGTCAGGGTGGGCGGGACGGAAGCTTTCTTT
CASRVRVGGTEAFF
>TRBJ1-3|TRBD1|TRBV5-5|once
TGTGCCAGCAGCTTAAACAGGGGAACTGGAAACACCATATATTTT
CASSLNRGTGNTIYF
>TRBJ2-7|NA|TRBV7-2|NA
TGTGCCAGCAGCTTAGCAGGAGGGGGGGCGGCCACAAGCTACGAGCAGTACTTC
CASSLAGGGAATSYEQYF
>TRBJ1-4|TRBD1|TRBV7-9|NA
TGTGCCAGCAGTGAGGGGGCGGCGGATGAAAAACTGTTTTTT
CASSEGAADEKLFF
>TRBJ2-6|TRBD1|TRBV5-1|NA
TGCGCCAGCAGCTTGGACAGGGGAAAGTCTGGGGCCAACGTCCTGACTTTC
CASSLDRGKSGANVLTF
>TRBJ1-2|NA|TRBV4-3|NA
TGCGCCAGCAGCCAAGAGATCGACAGGACCGCTAACTATGGCTACACCTTC
CASSQEIDRTANYGYTF
>TRBJ1-2|NA|TRBV10-3|NA
TGTGCCATCAGTGTGGACAGCAACTATGGCTACACCTTC
CAISVDSNYGYTF
>TRBJ2-1|TRBD2|TRBV27|NA
TGTGCCAGCAGTCCCCGACTAGCGGGGGGGTATGAGCAGTTCTTC
CASSPRLAGGYEQFF
>TRBJ1-2|NA|TRBV7-2|once
TGTGCCAGCAGCGCGGACAGAGCTAACTATGGCTACACCTTC
CASSADRANYGYTF
>TRBJ1-1|TRBD1|TRBV19|NA
TGTGCCACCGAACGCCAGGGGGCCGCGTTGAACACTGAAGCTTTCTTT
CATERQGAALNTEAFF
>TRBJ2-7|NA|TRBV2|NA
TGTGCCAGAGGGTCTGGGACTGGCTACGAGCAGTACTTC
CARGSGTGYEQYF
>TRBJ1-6|NA|TRBV6-1|NA
TGTGCCAGCAGTGAAGTTACCCGACAGAGAGGTGCACCCCTCCACTTT
CASSEVTRQRGAPLHF
>TRBJ2-2|TRBD1|TRBV19|NA
TGTGCCAGTATCCGGGGACAGCTAGGGGTGACCGGGGAGCTGTTTTTT
CASIRGQLGVTGELFF
>TRBJ2-7|NA|TRBV16|few
TGTGCCAGCAGCCAATTGAGGGTTGGTTCGGGGGAGCAGTACTTC
CASSQLRVGSGEQYF
>TRBJ2-7|TRBD1|TRBV5-6|few
TGTGCCAGCAGCCTAACTGGGACAGGCTGGAGCTCCTACGAGCAGTACTTC
CASSLTGTGWSSYEQYF
>TRBJ2-3|NA|TRBV7-2|NA
TGTGCCAGCAGCCACTTGGGGGTAGCGGCCCTCACAGATACGCAGTATTTT
CASSHLGVAALTDTQYF
>TRBJ2-3|NA|TRBV6-4|NA
TGTGCCAGCAGTGAGGGGAGCACCACAGATACGCAGTATTTT
CASSEGSTTDTQYF
>TRBJ2-7|NA|TRBV5-1|NA
TGCGCCAGCAGCCGGGCGGGACTTTCCTACGAGCAGTACTTC
CASSRAGLSYEQYF
>TRBJ2-7|NA|TRBV27|NA
TGTGCCAGCAGTTTATCTCTTGGGGAGGTGCAGTACTTC
CASSLSLGEVQYF